The 3 T cell receptor beta chains below were found in one sample sequenced in a study of vaccination effects on CD4 cells after COVID-19. These TCRs' antigens remain unknown. The assay was immunoSEQ multiplex PCR, and TCRdb's table has in-frame clones only and misses some. The sample records 45,000 or so clones, roughly two thirds being singletons. Subsequent to less than eleven days of culture, CD4+ T cells were isolated. As their vaccination, participants received two doses of either BNT162b2 or mRNA-1273. The sequencing here drew on CD4+ T cells from PBMCs cultured without peptide, taken after COVID-19 vaccination. Every receptor here comes from a human donor who received a COVID-19 vaccine.

This clone was recorded a few times. The chain is built from TRBV4-1 and TRBJ2-7; a weak D match, TRBD2 (6 bases). The germline V gene encodes CDR1 MGHRA and CDR2 YSYEKL. V was clipped by 8 bases and J by 5 bases, with 22 bases between them. CDR3 length: 15 residues. Here the CDR3 DNA reads TGCGCCAGCTCCAAAGCGCGTGGTAGCGGAGACGAGCAGTACTTC. Its translation is CASSKARGSGDEQYF.

This clone was seen once. The chain carries TRBV19 and TRBJ1-6; D possibly corresponds to TRBD1 (5 bases). Between the trimmed V and J ends, which lost 8 bases and 7 bases, there was a span of 12 bases. The CDR3 has 13 residues. The V gene's germline CDR1 is LNHDA and CDR2 SQIVND (reference sequence). CDR3 in amino acids: CASGDLKNSPLHF. CDR3 DNA sequence: TGTGCCAGTGGGGACCTTAAGAATTCACCCCTCCACTTT.

CDR3 in amino acids: CASSLRTYNEQFF. CDR3 DNA: TGTGCCAGCAGCTTGCGGACTTACAATGAGCAGTTCTTC. This chain links TRBV5-6 with TRBJ2-1; TRBD2 might be the D (5 bases). CDR3 length: 13 amino acids. The V end lost 1 base, the J end lost 4 bases, and 6 bases lay between the germline ends. Germline V CDR1 and CDR2: SGHDT, YYEEEE.